This T cell receptor (beta chain) was observed in a study of T cells after yellow fever vaccination. This clonotype was recorded a few times. TCRdb analysed the 5' RACE reads with MiXCR anew, one entry per CDR3 protein. The sample contains 450,000 to 650,000 distinct CDR3 sequences, about 13% of which appear only once. Germline V gene data show CDR1 as SGHTA and CDR2 as FQGNSA. With 1 base removed from V and 2 bases from J, the gap between germline ends came to 9 bases. The CDR3 runs 14 residues. V usage is TRBV7-2 and J usage is TRBJ2-7; D gene uncertain. Sample: PBMCs, taken on the day of the yellow fever booster vaccination. The TCR originated in a man in his thirties or forties who received the YFV17D yellow fever vaccine. The CDR3 sequence: CASSLEHSTYEQYF. In DNA, the CDR3 is TGTGCCAGCAGCTTAGAGCACAGCACCTACGAGCAGTACTTC.